These 32 T cell receptor beta chains were sequenced from one sample in a study of beta chain features in type 1 diabetes. The isolated RNA, all of it, was reverse transcribed, so expressed TCRB transcripts were what got sequenced. Sequencing used immunoSEQ multiplex PCR; TCRdb keeps in-frame clones, though not all of them. The table has about 320,000 clones, around 13% seen once. The specimen was central memory CD4+ T cells from blood. These receptor sequences come from a man between 25 and 39 years old in good health.

The CDR3 loop is CASSQDNRPDSYNEQFF. For the CDR3, the DNA is TGCGCCAGCAGCCAAGATAACAGGCCGGACTCCTACAATGAGCAGTTCTTC. V and J are TRBV4-3 and TRBJ2-1; TRBD1 is a possible D gene (5 bases). Germline V gene data show CDR1 as LGHNA and CDR2 as YSLEER. The CDR3 consists of 17 residues. Trimming left V 0 bases short and J 0 bases short, with 12 bases between.

The genes are TRBV7-9 and TRBJ2-5; the D gene is possibly TRBD1 (5 bases). The CDR3 is 12 residues long. Trimming stripped 4 bases from V and 7 bases from J, with 10 bases between. Germline assignment: CDR1 SEHNR and CDR2 FQNEAQ (reference sequence). The CDR3 sequence is CASSSHQGTQYF. In DNA, the CDR3 is TGTGCCAGCAGCTCACATCAGGGGACCCAGTACTTC.

The V gene is TRBV9, the J gene TRBJ2-5, with 10 bases identical to TRBD2. Germline loops: CDR1 SGDLS, CDR2 YYNGEE. The CDR3 is 16 residues long. Losses at the gene ends were 4 bases for V and 4 bases for J; bases not matched to a gene: 10. The CDR3 region is CASSLGASGSSETQYF. In nucleotides, the CDR3 is TGTGCCAGCAGCTTGGGAGCTAGCGGGAGTTCAGAGACCCAGTACTTC.

This sequence joins TRBV13 and TRBJ2-3; D possibly uses TRBD1 or TRBD2 (5 bases each). Germline V gene lookup returns CDR1 PRHDT and CDR2 FYEKMQ (reference sequence). Trimming cost V 6 bases and J 4 bases, with 8 bases left between them. The CDR3 contains 12 residues. The CDR3 spells CASSGDADTQYF. CDR3 coding DNA: TGTGCCAGCAGTGGGGACGCAGATACGCAGTATTTT.

This clone was seen more than once but under ten times. The chain couples TRBV30 to TRBJ2-3; possibly TRBD1 for D (5 bases). V was trimmed by 5 bases and J by 1 base, leaving 16 bases between them. The CDR3 extends over 15 amino acids. Germline V lookup: CDR1 GTSNPN, CDR2 SVGIG (reference sequence). CDR3 in amino acids: CAWAGSGRGTDTQYF. In DNA form, the CDR3 reads TGTGCCTGGGCTGGGTCGGGCAGGGGCACAGATACGCAGTATTTT.

Ten or more counts support this clone. This chain uses TRBV2 with TRBJ1-4; D unclear. This CDR3 has 14 residues. Germline CDR1 reads SNHLY; CDR2 reads FYNNEI. V was shortened by 7 bases and J by 8 bases, with 17 bases between the two germline ends. CDR3 loop: CASTPSGSGEKLFF. DNA of the CDR3: TGTGCCAGCACTCCCAGCGGGTCGGGCGAAAAACTGTTTTTT.

This clone has a handful of counts. The chain recombines TRBV29-1 with TRBJ1-1; D not resolved. Trimming pared 6 bases from V and 2 bases from J, leaving 16 bases between. Germline CDR1 is SQVTM and CDR2 is ANQGSEA. CDR3 length: 14 residues. The CDR3 spells CSVVQSSGNTEAFF. The CDR3 nucleotides are TGCAGCGTCGTTCAGAGTTCAGGTAACACTGAAGCTTTCTTT.

The genes are TRBV5-1 and TRBJ1-3; TRBD1 is a possible D gene (6 bases). Germline CDR1 is SGHRS and CDR2 is YFSETQ. Trimming left V 2 bases short and J 5 bases short, with 11 bases between. The CDR3 has 14 residues. CDR3 protein: CASSLTDRRNTIYF. CDR3 DNA: TGCGCCAGCAGCTTAACCGACAGGAGAAACACCATATATTTT.

The chain carries TRBV6-5 and TRBJ1-1; D not certain. Deletions cut 0 bases from V and 5 bases from J, with 13 bases between. This CDR3 is 15 amino acids long. Germline-derived CDR1 and CDR2 are MNHEY and SVGAGI. The CDR3: CASSYSGNVLTEAFF. The CDR3 DNA follows: TGTGCCAGCAGTTACTCAGGGAACGTTTTGACTGAAGCTTTCTTT.

The rearrangement joins TRBV4-2 to TRBJ1-2, with D perhaps matching TRBD1 (5 bases). Germline-derived CDR1 and CDR2 are LGHNA and YNFKEQ. The CDR3 runs to 15 residues. Trimming took 1 base from V and 6 from J, leaving 15 bases between them. Here the CDR3 reads CASSQGWDGEDGYTF. CDR3 nucleotide sequence: TGTGCCAGCAGCCAAGGGTGGGACGGGGAGGATGGCTACACCTTC.

Concerning this clone itself: Other DNA sequences of this sample code for an identical CDR3. The chain combines TRBV7-7 with TRBJ2-5; 8 nucleotides align to TRBD1. This CDR3 region has 13 residues. With 4 bases clipped from V and 4 bases from J, the junction kept 2 bases outside the gene matches. Germline lookup yields CDR1 SSHAT and CDR2 FNYEAQ (reference sequence). The CDR3 coding sequence is TGTGCCAGCAGCTCTGACAGGGGAGAGACCCAGTACTTC. Protein sequence: CASSSDRGETQYF.

This clone was counted ten times or more. The V and J genes are TRBV6-6 and TRBJ2-3; perhaps TRBD2 as D (5 bases). Germline lookup yields CDR1 MNHNY and CDR2 SVGAGI (reference sequence). Trimming shortened V by 6 bases and J by 7 bases, and 14 bases separated the two germline ends. This CDR3 has 13 residues. The CDR3 protein is CASSRTRGNTQYF. The CDR3, as DNA: TGTGCCAGCAGCCGGACTCGTGGAAATACGCAGTATTTT.

This chain uses TRBV7-2 with TRBJ1-3; D gene ambiguous. Germline CDR1 SGHTA, CDR2 FQGNSA. V lost 1 base to trimming and J lost 4 bases, with 11 bases between them. The CDR3 is made up of 15 amino acids. The CDR3: CASSLGEINGNTIYF. In DNA, the CDR3 is TGTGCCAGCAGCTTAGGGGAGATTAACGGAAACACCATATATTTT. The complete variable domain, with remaining parts taken from reference TRBV7-2 and TRBJ1-3, reads GAGVSQSPSNKVTEKGKDVELRCDPISGHTALYWYRQSLGQGLEFLIYFQGNSAPDKSGLPSDRFSAERTGGSVSTLTIQRTQQEDSAVYLCASSLGEINGNTIYFGEGSWLTVV.

This clone was detected only a few times. This rearrangement joins TRBV9 to TRBJ2-7; either TRBD1 or TRBD2 may supply D (5 bases each). Germline CDR1 SGDLS, CDR2 YYNGEE. Trimming took 4 bases from V and 6 from J, leaving 20 bases between them. The CDR3 totals 15 residues. The CDR3 DNA reads TGTGCCAGCAGCTCAGGGTTCTCCGCGGCGGGCGAGCAGTACTTC. Its translation is CASSSGFSAAGEQYF.

This clone was seen repeatedly, ten times or more. The chain employs TRBV7-2 and TRBJ1-5; TRBD1 is a possible D gene (5 bases). Trimming shortened V by 5 bases and J by 2 bases, and 10 bases separated the two germline ends. The length of the CDR3 is 14 residues. CDR1 is SGHTA and CDR2 is FQGNSA in the germline V gene. The DNA of the CDR3 is TGTGCCAGCAGCCAGGGTGGGGGCAATCAGCCCCAGCATTTT. This gives the protein CASSQGGGNQPQHF.

This clone showed up just a few times. The chain combines TRBV7-2 with TRBJ2-7; TRBD1 might be the D (6 bases). The CDR3 extends over 15 amino acids. Germline assignment: CDR1 SGHTA and CDR2 FQGNSA. Trimming removed 0 bases at V and 3 bases at J, with 12 bases between. CDR3: CASSLAGGQVYEQYV. For the CDR3, the DNA is TGTGCCAGCAGCTTAGCTGGGGGACAAGTCTACGAGCAGTACGTC.

This chain uses TRBV4-2 with TRBJ2-5, with D maybe TRBD2 (5 bases). The CDR3 covers 13 residues. Germline V gene sequence: CDR1 LGHNA, CDR2 YNFKEQ. V was trimmed by 8 bases and J by 1 base, leaving 11 bases between them. In DNA form, the CDR3 reads TGTGCCAGCGGCGGGCCCACCCAAGAGACCCAGTACTTC. This encodes CASGGPTQETQYF.

For this clone: Within the sample, other DNA sequences also encode this same CDR3. This chain connects TRBV19 to TRBJ2-3; 12 nucleotides line up with TRBD2. The CDR3 sequence is 13 residues long. V lost 10 bases, J lost 4 bases, and 3 bases stayed unmatched. Germline CDR1 is LNHDA and CDR2 is SQIVND (reference sequence). CDR3 DNA: TGTGCCACCAGACTAGCGGGAGCAGATACGCAGTATTTT. Its translation: CATRLAGADTQYF. Full variable domain (outside the CDR3, taken from reference TRBV19 and TRBJ2-3): DGGITQSPKYLFRKEGQNVTLSCEQNLNHDAMYWYRQDPGQGLRLIYYSQIVNDFQKGDIAEGYSVSREKKESFPLTVTSAQKNPTAFYLCATRLAGADTQYFGPGTRLTVL.

In its sample, this clone was seen a few times. The chain couples TRBV5-1 to TRBJ2-7; 8 bases align to TRBD1. Germline lookup yields CDR1 SGHRS and CDR2 YFSETQ. The J segment lost 6 bases and the V segment lost 0 bases, leaving 5 bases of the junction unmatched. The CDR3 loop spans 14 amino acids. The CDR3 DNA sequence: TGCGCCAGCAGCTTGGAATTACAGGGGGGCGAGCAGTACTTC. Translating gives CASSLELQGGEQYF.

The CDR3 DNA follows: TGTGCCAGCAGCTTAGAGTTAACTCCCTACAATGAGCAGTTCTTC. Its protein is CASSLELTPYNEQFF. The V gene is TRBV13, the J gene TRBJ2-1; D is unclear. The V end was cut by 1 base, the J end by 2 bases, with 9 bases between. The CDR3 contains 15 residues. The germline gives CDR1 PRHDT, CDR2 FYEKMQ (reference sequence).

This chain connects TRBV9 to TRBJ2-3, with a possible D match to TRBD2 (5 bases). Germline V gene lookup returns CDR1 SGDLS and CDR2 YYNGEE. The V end lost 4 bases, the J end lost 6 bases, and 18 bases lay between the germline ends. The CDR3 is 15 residues long. This chain's CDR3 is CASSSLGDRGDTQYF. The CDR3 region has the DNA TGTGCCAGCAGCTCCCTCGGGGATAGAGGGGATACGCAGTATTTT.

Only a few counts were recorded for this clone. The chain is built from TRBV14 and TRBJ2-3; TRBD2 matches 11 bases. Germline V CDR1 and CDR2: SGHDN, FVKESK. J lost 8 bases, V lost 4 bases, and 8 bases had no gene match. This CDR3 spans 15 amino acids. CDR3 in DNA: TGTGCCAGCAGCCCCCGACTAGCGGGGACCATTACGCAGTATTTT. It is translated as CASSPRLAGTITQYF. The full variable domain, completed using reference TRBV14 and TRBJ2-3, is EAGVTQFPSHSVIEKGQTVTLRCDPISGHDNLYWYRRVMGKEIKFLLHFVKESKQDESGMPNNRFLAERTGGTYSTLKVQPAELEDSGVYFCASSPRLAGTITQYFGPGTRLTVL.

This clone was seen only a few times. This rearrangement joins TRBV11-2 to TRBJ1-5, with 8 bases that match TRBD1. Unmatched junction bases numbered 6, after V lost 5 bases and J lost 0 bases. The CDR3 consists of 16 residues. Germline CDR1 SGHAT, CDR2 FQNNGV. This chain's CDR3 is CASSPGGSYSNQPQHF. The CDR3 DNA reads as TGTGCCAGCAGCCCAGGGGGCAGTTATAGCAATCAGCCCCAGCATTTT.

The chain recombines TRBV11-2 with TRBJ2-3; D perhaps matches TRBD2 (7 bases). V was trimmed by 7 bases and J by 0 bases, leaving 20 bases between them. The CDR3 has 17 residues. CDR1 is SGHAT and CDR2 is FQNNGV in the germline V gene. The CDR3 sequence is CASTSRRGGVSTDTQYF. The CDR3 DNA follows: TGTGCCAGCACCTCCCGAAGGGGGGGGGTGAGCACAGATACGCAGTATTTT. The full variable domain, completed using reference TRBV11-2 and TRBJ2-3, is EAGVAQSPRYKIIEKRQSVAFWCNPISGHATLYWYQQILGQGPKLLIQFQNNGVVDDSQLPKDRFSAERLKGVDSTLKIQPAKLEDSAVYLCASTSRRGGVSTDTQYFGPGTRLTVL.

This clone has only a few counts. V usage is TRBV19 and J usage is TRBJ2-7; the D is unclear. Germline CDR1 is LNHDA and CDR2 is SQIVND (reference sequence). The CDR3 totals 13 residues. Trimming cost V 2 bases and J 7 bases, with 12 bases left between them. CDR3 protein: CASSIRSPYEQYF. The CDR3 coding sequence is TGTGCCAGTAGTATACGATCACCGTATGAGCAGTACTTC.

The genes are TRBV9 and TRBJ2-4; D ambiguous. V lost 0 bases to trimming and J lost 1 base, with 8 bases between them. The CDR3 contains 15 residues. The germline V gene has CDR1 SGDLS and CDR2 YYNGEE. The CDR3 protein is CASSVVGAAKNIQYF. The CDR3 bases are TGTGCCAGCAGCGTAGTTGGCGCGGCCAAAAACATTCAGTACTTC.

As concerns this clone: Distinct nucleotide sequences in the sample also encode this CDR3. This chain joins TRBV6-5 and TRBJ1-1; possibly TRBD1 for D (5 bases). V dropped 2 bases and J dropped 5 bases, with 9 bases sitting between them. The CDR3 is made up of 13 amino acids. Germline CDR1 is MNHEY and CDR2 is SVGAGI. The CDR3 here is CASSYERGTEAFF. The CDR3 nucleotides are TGTGCCAGCAGTTACGAAAGGGGTACTGAAGCTTTCTTT.

This chain joins TRBV7-2 and TRBJ2-3; 7 bases fit TRBD2. Germline trimming cut 6 bases from V and 1 base from J; bases unmatched to any gene: 10. The CDR3 has 16 residues. Germline V gives CDR1 SGHTA, CDR2 FQGNSA. CDR3 in amino acids: CASRHDSGGGTDTQYF. The CDR3 DNA reads as TGTGCCAGCAGGCATGATTCGGGAGGAGGCACAGATACGCAGTATTTT.

The chain joins TRBV29-1 to TRBJ2-7; unclear D gene. This CDR3 region has 12 residues. Germline V gene sequence: CDR1 SQVTM, CDR2 ANQGSEA. Trimming shortened V by 6 bases and J by 3 bases, and 12 bases separated the two germline ends. The CDR3 protein is CSVGQKHYEQYF. The CDR3 nucleotides read TGCAGCGTAGGTCAAAAGCACTACGAGCAGTACTTC.

DNA of the CDR3: TGTGCCAGTAGTCAAGGACTAGCCGGTAGTCGTGAGCAGTTCTTC. Its protein product is CASSQGLAGSREQFF. This rearrangement joins TRBV19 to TRBJ2-1, with 8 nucleotides matching TRBD2. The J segment lost 9 bases and the V segment lost 5 bases, leaving 12 bases of the junction unmatched. The CDR3 has 15 amino acids. Germline CDR1 is LNHDA and CDR2 is SQIVND (reference sequence).

This clone was detected a few times. Germline is not matched at one junction end, which may reflect a read error. This specimen includes other DNA sequences encoding the same CDR3. V usage is TRBV7-2 and J usage is TRBJ1-1; a weak D match, TRBD1 (6 bases). The germline gives CDR1 SGHTA, CDR2 FQGNSA. This CDR3 comprises 17 residues. The CDR3 DNA is TGCGCCAGCAGCCAACGTCCCGGGACATTTATGAACACTGAAGCTTTCTTT. Encoded protein: CASSQRPGTFMNTEAFF.

The V and J genes are TRBV6-5 and TRBJ2-1, with TRBD1 identical over 9 bases. With 10 bases clipped from V and 9 bases from J, the junction kept 13 bases outside the gene matches. This CDR3 has 14 residues. Germline V gene data show CDR1 as MNHEY and CDR2 as SVGAGI. The DNA for the CDR3 is TGTGCCAACACCCAAACAGGGGGCGATCCTGAGCAGTTCTTC. Protein product: CANTQTGGDPEQFF.